This passage covers 17 T cell receptor beta chains from one sample sequenced in a study of blood T cell repertoires in COVID-19. Some clones are missing from TCRdb's copy, which holds only in-frame ones; the method was immunoSEQ multiplex PCR. The repertoire consists of 250,000 or so clones, with about 90% occurring once and the leading ten covering about 1.2%. Sequenced: PBMCs or T cells enriched from blood (not recorded which). The receptor set was obtained from a human donor in a cohort exposed to, infected with or recovered from COVID-19 (not recorded which). The donor label of this sample is uncertain.

The chain combines TRBV9 with TRBJ1-2, with D perhaps matching TRBD1 (6 bases). This CDR3 has 16 amino acids. Per the germline V gene, CDR1 is SGDLS and CDR2 is YYNGEE. Between the trimmed V and J ends, which lost 4 bases and 13 bases, there was a span of 29 bases. CDR3 loop: CASSLPSGGSLLPSTF. The CDR3 region has the DNA TGTGCCAGCAGCCTCCCATCGGGGGGCAGCCTCCTTCCGTCCACCTTC.

The V call is TRBV5-6, the J call TRBJ1-1, with 9 bases aligning to TRBD1. The ends lost 3 bases at V and 10 bases at J; junction bases unmatched: 4. CDR1 is SGHDT and CDR2 is YYEEEE in the germline V gene. This CDR3 is 12 amino acids long. CDR3 residues: CASSSTGGGAFF. As DNA, the CDR3 is TGTGCCAGCAGCTCTACAGGGGGCGGAGCTTTCTTT.

This sequence joins TRBV12-3 or TRBV12-4 and TRBJ2-7; possible D gene TRBD2, 5 bases. CDR3 size: 13 residues. Trimming shortened V by 7 bases and J by 1 base, and 11 bases separated the two germline ends. The CDR3 DNA reads TGTGCCAGCACCCCCCCGGGATCCTACGAGCAGTACTTC. Translated: CASTPPGSYEQYF.

This clone was detected once. The chain uses TRBV21-1 and TRBJ1-6. TRBV21-1 is annotated as a pseudogene. The CDR3 covers 16 residues. DNA for the CDR3: TGTGCCAGCAGCAAAGATGAGAGCTCCTATAATTCACCCCTCCACTTT. It yields the protein CASSKDESSYNSPLHF.

The V call is TRBV5-1, the J call TRBJ1-5, with D possibly matching TRBD1 (6 bases). This CDR3 is built from 14 residues. Per the germline V gene, CDR1 is SGHRS and CDR2 is YFSETQ. With 0 bases removed from V and 4 bases from J, the gap between germline ends came to 8 bases. CDR3 residues: CASSLGQENQPQHF. CDR3 nucleotide sequence: TGCGCCAGCAGCTTGGGACAGGAAAATCAGCCCCAGCATTTT.

The chain links TRBV12-3 or TRBV12-4 to TRBJ1-1, with 8 nucleotides matching TRBD1. The J segment lost 11 bases and the V segment lost 2 bases, leaving 7 bases of the junction unmatched. CDR3 length equals 13 residues. The CDR3 DNA follows: TGTGCCAGCAGTTTAACAGGGGGGCGTGTCGCTTTCTTT. Its protein is CASSLTGGRVAFF.

This chain links TRBV2 with TRBJ1-4, with TRBD1 matching 10 bases. The germline V gene has CDR1 SNHLY and CDR2 FYNNEI. V gave up 6 bases and J gave up 7 bases; unmatched junction bases: 5. This CDR3 comprises 14 residues. For the CDR3, the DNA is TGTGCCAGCAGCAGGGACAGGGGAGGTGAAAAACTGTTTTTT. Encoded protein: CASSRDRGGEKLFF. The whole variable domain, remainder taken from reference TRBV2 and TRBJ1-4, is EPEVTQTPSHQVTQMGQEVILRCVPISNHLYFYWYRQILGQKVEFLVSFYNNEISEKSEIFDDQFSVERPDGSNFTLKIRSTKLEDSAMYFCASSRDRGGEKLFFGSGTQLSVL.

V gene TRBV6-5 combines with J gene TRBJ2-5; possible D gene TRBD1, 5 bases. Trimming left V 5 bases short and J 3 bases short, with 10 bases between. Germline-derived CDR1 and CDR2 are MNHEY and SVGAGI. The CDR3 loop spans 13 amino acids. CDR3 sequence: CASSNQGEETQYF. CDR3 bases: TGTGCCAGCAGTAACCAGGGCGAAGAGACCCAGTACTTC.

This chain joins TRBV5-4 and TRBJ2-5, with a tentative D call TRBD2 (6 bases). The germline gives CDR1 SGHNT, CDR2 YYREEE (reference sequence). The CDR3 consists of 14 residues. Trimming removed 1 base at V and 2 bases at J, with 9 bases between. CDR3 coding DNA: TGTGCCAGCAGCTTGTGGGGGGATCAAGAGACCCAGTACTTC. This codes for CASSLWGDQETQYF.

The rearrangement uses TRBV2 and TRBJ2-1; 7 bases line up with TRBD1. Unmatched junction bases numbered 15, after V lost 5 bases and J lost 8 bases. Germline CDR1 reads SNHLY; CDR2 reads FYNNEI. The CDR3 runs to 16 residues. CDR3 nucleotides: TGTGCCAGCAGTCGCCTGCCGCTTACAGGGGCGGATGAGCAGTTCTTC. Residues: CASSRLPLTGADEQFF.

The CDR3 nucleotides are TGTGCCAGCAGCCCTCGACAGGGGGCTAACTATGGCTACACCTTC. It specifies CASSPRQGANYGYTF. The chain joins TRBV3-1 (or the pseudogene TRBV3-2) to TRBJ1-2, with 9 bases that match TRBD1. This CDR3 is built from 15 residues. CDR1 and CDR2 (germline): LGHDT, YNNKEL (reference sequence). J lost 0 bases, V lost 4 bases, and 3 bases had no gene match.

The V and J genes are TRBV2 and TRBJ1-2; D ambiguous. The germline gives CDR1 SNHLY, CDR2 FYNNEI. The CDR3 length is 14 residues. Trimming took 6 bases from V and 1 from J, leaving 12 bases between them. The CDR3 loop reads CASSAININYGYTF. The CDR3, as DNA: TGTGCCAGCAGCGCAATTAACATTAACTATGGCTACACCTTC. Full variable domain (rest looked up from reference TRBV2 and TRBJ1-2): EPEVTQTPSHQVTQMGQEVILRCVPISNHLYFYWYRQILGQKVEFLVSFYNNEISEKSEIFDDQFSVERPDGSNFTLKIRSTKLEDSAMYFCASSAININYGYTFGSGTRLTVV.

This rearrangement joins TRBV19 to TRBJ2-1, with 7 bases identical to TRBD2. Trimming removed 3 bases from V and 10 bases from J; junction bases left unmatched: 15. This CDR3 comprises 16 residues. From germline, CDR1 is LNHDA and CDR2 SQIVND (reference sequence). The CDR3 DNA is TGTGCCAGTAGTATGTACGGGGGGTCACCCATAGGGGAGCAGTTCTTC. Translated, it gives CASSMYGGSPIGEQFF.

The CDR3 coding sequence is TGTGCCAGCAGTACAGGAAACTATTCACCCCTCCACTTT. This encodes CASSTGNYSPLHF. V gene TRBV2 combines with J gene TRBJ1-6, with D possibly matching TRBD1 (5 bases). V was trimmed by 5 bases and J by 8 bases, leaving 10 bases between them. Germline V gene lookup returns CDR1 SNHLY and CDR2 FYNNEI. The CDR3 contains 13 residues.

The CDR3 region has the DNA TGCGCCAGCAGCTTGGGACAGGGATCTTCACCCCTCCACTTT. Amino acids: CASSLGQGSSPLHF. The rearrangement uses TRBV5-1 and TRBJ1-6; 7 bases align to TRBD1. The junction had 3 bases not matched to a gene; V was cut back by 0 bases and J by 9 bases. The CDR3 totals 14 residues. Germline lookup yields CDR1 SGHRS and CDR2 YFSETQ.

The chain couples TRBV4-1 to TRBJ2-5, with 8 nucleotides matching TRBD1. The length of the CDR3 is 15 residues. V shed 1 base and J 6 bases; nucleotides not matched to a gene: 7. Germline V gene lookup returns CDR1 MGHRA and CDR2 YSYEKL. CDR3: CASSQGQGAGKTQYF. Here the CDR3 DNA reads TGCGCCAGCAGCCAAGGGCAGGGGGCCGGGAAGACCCAGTACTTC.

V usage is TRBV24-1 and J usage is TRBJ1-1, with 7 bases that match TRBD1. The V gene end was trimmed by 5 bases and the J gene end by 5 bases; junction bases not matched to a gene: 7. CDR1 KGHDR and CDR2 SFDVKD come from the germline V gene. The CDR3 has 14 residues. CDR3 DNA sequence: TGTGCCACCAGTGCAGGGGACAGAGTGACTGAAGCTTTCTTT. Protein product: CATSAGDRVTEAFF.